Following are 10 T cell receptor beta chains from one sample sequenced in a study of beta chain features in type 1 diabetes listed by TCRdb under 2018. Library construction relied on the immunoSEQ multiplex PCR assay. All of the isolated RNA was reverse transcribed with the High Capacity cDNA Reverse Transcription Kit, so expressed TCRB transcripts were sequenced. TCRdb provides this immuneACCESS table in a form limited to in-frame rearrangements. Some clones are lacking; in checked studies, under half of them reflect an unresolved V gene, and why the rest are absent is not known. A total of hundreds of thousands of clones appear in this sample, approximately 31% of them only once. The biggest ten clones account for around 0.065% of the sample. Sequencing was performed on naive CD4+ T cells from blood. Interpreted using the paper, the cell subset or site label stands for: true naive CD4+ T cells. These TCRs come from a man between 18 and 35 years old in good health.

J is TRBJ2-7 and V is TRBV30; either TRBD1 or TRBD2 may supply D (5 bases each). Germline assignment: CDR1 GTSNPN and CDR2 SVGIG (reference sequence). Trimming pared 8 bases from V and 1 base from J, leaving 18 bases between. CDR3 length equals 14 residues. The CDR3 DNA reads as TGTGCCGGGGACGACTCCCAGTTTTCCTACGAGCAGTACTTC. Translated: CAGDDSQFSYEQYF.

The V gene is TRBV6-1, the J gene TRBJ2-7; D gene uncertain. This CDR3 is built from 14 residues. V lost 0 bases to trimming and J lost 9 bases, with 15 bases between them. Germline values: CDR1 MNHNS, CDR2 SASEGT. For the CDR3, the DNA is TGTGCCAGCAGTGAAGCGGGAAAACTACGATTGCAGTACTTC. This gives the protein CASSEAGKLRLQYF.

The J gene is TRBJ2-5, the V gene TRBV10-3; D uncertain. CDR1 is ENHRY, CDR2 SYGVKD, per germline. V was cut by 10 bases and J by 3 bases, with 18 bases left in between. The CDR3 loop spans 14 amino acids. This CDR3 reads CARHPIPSKETQYF. CDR3 in DNA: TGTGCCAGGCATCCCATCCCCTCAAAAGAGACCCAGTACTTC.

This clone was observed a few times. The chain is built from TRBV29-1 and TRBJ2-1; D possibly corresponds to TRBD2 (5 bases). The CDR3 totals 11 residues. The V gene's germline CDR1 is SQVTM and CDR2 ANQGSEA. The CDR3 nucleotides read TGCAGGACTACAGAGGCTAATGAGCAGTTCTTC. Its protein product is CRTTEANEQFF.

CDR3 bases: TGTGCCAGCAGCCGATGGGGGGCCAATGAGCAGTTCTTC. This gives the protein CASSRWGANEQFF. The chain links TRBV11-3 to TRBJ2-1; D may correspond to TRBD1 or TRBD2 (6 bases each). V shed 5 bases and J shed 6 bases, with 11 bases lying between them. The CDR3 covers 13 residues. Germline-derived CDR1 and CDR2 are SGHNT and YENEEA.

This clone was observed a few times. The rearrangement uses TRBV7-8 and TRBJ2-1; TRBD2 matches 10 bases. The CDR3 extends over 16 amino acids. Unmatched junction bases numbered 6, after V lost 5 bases and J lost 2 bases. Per germline, CDR1 SGHVS and CDR2 FQNEAQ. The CDR3 here is CASSRILAGTYNEQFF. DNA of the CDR3: TGTGCCAGCAGCCGGATACTAGCGGGGACCTACAATGAGCAGTTCTTC.

This clone was detected a few times. The chain recombines TRBV7-9 with TRBJ2-7; 8 nucleotides match TRBD1. The germline CDR1 and CDR2 sequences are SEHNR and FQNEAQ (reference sequence). The CDR3 contains 14 residues. V shed 5 bases, J shed 2 bases, and the junction held 5 bases outside the gene matches. CDR3 nucleotide sequence: TGTGCCAGCAGCCCAGGGGGCTCGGCCTACGAGCAGTACTTC. It encodes CASSPGGSAYEQYF.

This clone has more than one count but fewer than ten. The V and J genes are TRBV28 and TRBJ2-1; D is unresolved. In germline, CDR1 is MDHEN, CDR2 SYDVKM. The CDR3 spans 12 residues. V was cut by 3 bases and J by 8 bases, with 8 bases left in between. CDR3 nucleotide sequence: TGTGCCAGCAGTTTTAGGTGGGATGAGCAGTTCTTC. Its protein product is CASSFRWDEQFF. Complete variable domain (other parts from reference TRBV28 and TRBJ2-1): DVKVTQSSRYLVKRTGEKVFLECVQDMDHENMFWYRQDPGLGLRLIYFSYDVKMKEKGDIPEGYSVSREKKERFSLILESASTNQTSMYLCASSFRWDEQFFGPGTRLTVL.

To note about this clone: The sample has other DNA sequences that encode this CDR3 too. V gene TRBV10-3 combines with J gene TRBJ2-7; 15 bases map to TRBD2. This CDR3 contains 14 residues. The V segment lost 6 bases and the J segment 4 bases; nucleotides outside the gene matches: 1. CDR1 is ENHRY and CDR2 is SYGVKD in the germline V gene. In nucleotides, the CDR3 is TGTGCCATCAGCGGACTAGCGGGAGGGTACGAGCAGTACTTC. This gives the protein CAISGLAGGYEQYF.

This chain joins TRBV9 and TRBJ2-7; D is unresolved. CDR1 and CDR2 from the germline V gene are SGDLS and YYNGEE. V lost 1 base and J 3 bases, leaving 14 bases between the germline ends. The CDR3 contains 15 residues. In nucleotides, the CDR3 is TGTGCCAGCAGCGTACGCGCGACGGCGAACTACGAGCAGTACTTC. This sequence encodes CASSVRATANYEQYF.